These T cell receptor beta chains were read from a single sample in a study of blood T cell repertoires in COVID-19. Data came from immunoSEQ multiplex PCR; TCRdb stores just in-frame clones and leaves some out. Here the sample spans some 44,000 clones, approximately 92% being singletons. Sequenced material: peripheral blood. These receptors were collected from a human donor in a cohort sampled during active COVID-19. Each CDR3 is given with its conserved first and last residue. Each record gives: CDR3 length, D gene, J gene, clone size, V gene, CDR3 DNA, CDR3 protein. A D gene is named only where the DNA matches it firmly. The size of a clone is reported for some rows only, either as once, few or many, or as a class for expanded clones.

13 NA TRBJ2-1 NA TRBV12-3/TRBV12-4 TGTGCCAGCAGTTTAGTCCAGGGCGGCGAGCAGTTCTTC CASSLVQGGEQFF
15 NA TRBJ1-5 NA TRBV7-2 TGTGCCAGCAGCGCCCCCGGGGGTAGGGAACAGCCCCAGCATTTT CASSAPGGREQPQHF
17 NA TRBJ2-7 NA TRBV7-8 TGTGCCAGCAGCCCGCGTGAGGGCAGTTTATCTTCCTACGAGCAGTACTTC CASSPREGSLSSYEQYF
14 NA TRBJ2-1 NA TRBV24-1 TGTGCCACCAGTGATTTGAGTAGATCGGATGAGCAGTTCTTC CATSDLSRSDEQFF
14 NA TRBJ2-5 NA TRBV7-8 TGTGCCAGCAGCTATCCTAGGGGCCAAGAGACCCAGTACTTC CASSYPRGQETQYF
12 NA TRBJ1-6 NA TRBV3-1/TRBV3-2 TGTGCCAGCAGCCAAGATGAGGTGATCCTCCACTTT CASSQDEVILHF
13 NA TRBJ1-5 NA TRBV12-3/TRBV12-4 TGTGCCAGCAGTCCGGGACTTAATCAGCCCCAGCATTTT CASSPGLNQPQHF
17 TRBD2 TRBJ2-1 NA TRBV6-2/TRBV6-3 TGTGCCAGCAGTTACTCGAGTACGGGACTAGGCAGAAATGAGCAGTTCTTC CASSYSSTGLGRNEQFF
13 NA TRBJ2-3 NA TRBV5-4 TGTGCCAGCAGCTTGGAACAGTCAGATACGCAGTATTTT CASSLEQSDTQYF
17 TRBD1 TRBJ2-6 NA TRBV7-6 TGTGCCAGCAGCCTCGGGACAGGGGGCAATGGGGCCAACGTCCTGACTTTC CASSLGTGGNGANVLTF
14 TRBD1 TRBJ2-4 NA TRBV12-5 TGTGCTAGTGGTTTGGGTGGACAGGGAGTCTCTCAGTACTTC CASGLGGQGVSQYF
13 NA TRBJ1-6 NA TRBV30 TGTGCCTGGAGTGTACAGTTGTATTCACCCCTCCACTTT CAWSVQLYSPLHF
13 NA TRBJ2-7 NA TRBV6-5 TGTGCCAGCAGCGACAGGTTCTACTACGAGCAGTACTTC CASSDRFYYEQYF
14 NA TRBJ2-1 few TRBV5-4 TGTGCCACCCAACAGGGAGGGTCCTACAATGAGCAGTTCTTC CATQQGGSYNEQFF
13 TRBD1 TRBJ2-7 NA TRBV6-6 TGTGCCAGTGCCCCGGGACAGGGGGCCGAGCAGTACTTC CASAPGQGAEQYF
15 TRBD1 TRBJ1-6 NA TRBV2 TGTGCCAGCAGTGCCCAGACAGGGAATAATTCACCCCTCCACTTT CASSAQTGNNSPLHF
18 TRBD2 TRBJ2-2 NA TRBV2 TGTGCCAGCAGTGTTCGGACTAGCGGGAGACGGGACACCGGGGAGCTGTTTTTT CASSVRTSGRRDTGELFF
18 TRBD2 TRBJ2-1 NA TRBV25-1 TGTGCCAGCAGTGCCCCTCGGGGGGGCAAATTCTCCTACAATGAGCAGTTCTTC CASSAPRGGKFSYNEQFF
12 TRBD1 TRBJ1-1 NA TRBV19 TGTGCCAGTAGGGGACAGGTCACTGAAGCTTTCTTT CASRGQVTEAFF
15 NA TRBJ2-7 NA TRBV3-1/TRBV3-2 TGTGCCAGCAGCCAAGGAGGCGGGTTCTCCTACGAGCAGTACTTC CASSQGGGFSYEQYF
18 TRBD1 TRBJ1-6 NA TRBV27 TGTGCCAGCAGTTGGCAGGGACAGGGCCCTATTTATAATTCACCCCTCCACTTT CASSWQGQGPIYNSPLHF
15 NA TRBJ1-4 NA TRBV18 TGTGCCAGCTCCCTCCCAGGCAGCGGGAATGAAAAACTGTTTTTT CASSLPGSGNEKLFF
14 NA TRBJ1-1 NA TRBV5-1 TGCGCCAGCAGCTCAGGAGGTGGGAACACTGAAGCTTTCTTT CASSSGGGNTEAFF
14 NA TRBJ2-7 NA TRBV19 TGTGCCAGTAGTATTATGGTCGGTTCGCACGAGCAGTACTTC CASSIMVGSHEQYF
18 NA TRBJ2-1 NA TRBV4-1 TGCGCCAGCAGCCAAGATCCCCACGGGAGTAGCTCCTACAATGAGCAGTTCTTC CASSQDPHGSSSYNEQFF
13 NA TRBJ1-1 NA TRBV2 TGTGCCAGCATAGGGGGGGCGGTTAGGTTAGCTTTCTTT CASIGGAVRLAFF
14 TRBD1 TRBJ1-2 NA TRBV24-1 TGTGCCACCAGTGATGCCGGGACAGGGCAAGGCTACACCTTC CATSDAGTGQGYTF
16 NA TRBJ1-1 NA TRBV3-1/TRBV3-2 TGTGCCAGCAGCCCGGACAGTCTGGGAACGAACACTGAAGCTTTCTTT CASSPDSLGTNTEAFF
15 NA TRBJ2-2 NA TRBV9 TGTGCCAGCAGCGTATCGGGACAGAACACCGGGGAGCTGTTTTTT CASSVSGQNTGELFF
17 TRBD2 TRBJ2-5 NA TRBV5-1 TGCGCCAGCAGCGCGGGGGGGACCTGGACTAGTGCGGAGACCCAGTACTTC CASSAGGTWTSAETQYF
16 TRBD2 TRBJ2-1 NA TRBV10-1 TGCGCCAGCAGCCGGGCTAGCGGGGTTATCGACAATGAGCAGTTCTTC CASSRASGVIDNEQFF
13 NA TRBJ2-1 NA TRBV7-2 TGTGCCAGCAGCCCACCGATAACGAGTGAGCAGTTCTTC CASSPPITSEQFF
15 NA TRBJ1-2 NA TRBV4-3 TGCGCCAGCAGCCAAGTACGAGGGTTATCCTATGGCTACACCTTC CASSQVRGLSYGYTF